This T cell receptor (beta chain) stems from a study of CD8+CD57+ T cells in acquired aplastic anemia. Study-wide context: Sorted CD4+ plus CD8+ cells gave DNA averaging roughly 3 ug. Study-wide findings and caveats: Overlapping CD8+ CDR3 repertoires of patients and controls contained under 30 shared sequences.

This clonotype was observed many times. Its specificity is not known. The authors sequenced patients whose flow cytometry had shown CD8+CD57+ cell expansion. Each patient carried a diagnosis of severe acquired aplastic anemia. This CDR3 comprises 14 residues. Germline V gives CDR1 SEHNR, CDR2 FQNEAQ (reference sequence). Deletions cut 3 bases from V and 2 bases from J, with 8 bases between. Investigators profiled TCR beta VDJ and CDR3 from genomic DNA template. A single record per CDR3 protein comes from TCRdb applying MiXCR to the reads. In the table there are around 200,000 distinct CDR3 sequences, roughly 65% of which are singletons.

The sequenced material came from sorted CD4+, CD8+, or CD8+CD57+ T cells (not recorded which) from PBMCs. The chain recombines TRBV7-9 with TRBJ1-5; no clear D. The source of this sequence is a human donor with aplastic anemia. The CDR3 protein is CASSLADGNQPQHF. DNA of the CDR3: TGTGCCAGCAGCTTGGCGGACGGCAATCAGCCCCAGCATTTT.